Below are 25 T cell receptor beta chains sequenced from a single sample in a study of blood T cell repertoires in COVID-19 (dated by TCRdb to about 2020). The protocol used for the library was the immunoSEQ multiplex PCR assay. TCRdb carries this immuneACCESS record with in-frame sequences only. Its versions omit some clonotypes, under half of them owing to an unresolved V gene in the studies checked, with the rest unexplained. In all, the sample holds some 230,000 clones, and about 80% of those were seen once. Around 7% of the sample is in the top ten clones. Material: peripheral blood. These receptor sequences come from a woman aged 45 to 65 with acute or convalescent COVID-19.

The chain uses TRBV7-2 and TRBJ1-2; the D is unclear. Deletions cut 2 bases from V and 4 bases from J, with 8 bases between. CDR3 length: 13 amino acids. Germline-derived CDR1 and CDR2 are SGHTA and FQGNSA. CDR3 in amino acids: CASSLPTLYGYTF. The CDR3 DNA follows: TGTGCCAGCAGCTTACCCACTCTCTATGGCTACACCTTC.

The chain uses TRBV7-8 and TRBJ2-7, with 9 bases that match TRBD2. Looked up from germline, CDR1 is SGHVS and CDR2 is FQNEAQ. There are 15 residues in the CDR3. V trimming: 5 bases; J trimming: 2 bases; junction bases outside the gene matches: 7. CDR3 amino acids: CASSPPRGGAYEQYF. CDR3 DNA: TGTGCCAGCAGCCCCCCGCGGGGGGGGGCCTACGAGCAGTACTTC.

The genes are TRBV4-2 and TRBJ1-2; a weak D match, TRBD1 (5 bases). The V gene's germline CDR1 is LGHNA and CDR2 YNFKEQ. With 3 bases removed from V and 3 bases from J, the gap between germline ends came to 23 bases. The CDR3 sequence is 18 residues long. The CDR3 nucleotides read TGTGCCAGCAGCCAGGTGGTGGGAGGGGAAGGGTTGGACTATGGCTACACCTTC. Its protein is CASSQVVGGEGLDYGYTF.

V and J are TRBV28 and TRBJ2-6, with no clear D. Trimming pared 7 bases from V and 0 bases from J, leaving 7 bases between. The CDR3 totals 14 residues. The germline V gene has CDR1 MDHEN and CDR2 SYDVKM. CDR3 sequence (DNA): TGTGCCAGCAAACAAAGCTCTGGGGCCAACGTCCTGACTTTC. This encodes CASKQSSGANVLTF.

The chain couples TRBV6-5 to TRBJ2-1, with 9 bases fitting TRBD2. Germline trimming cut 7 bases from V and 14 bases from J; bases unmatched to any gene: 12. The CDR3 contains 13 residues. Looked up from germline, CDR1 is MNHEY and CDR2 is SVGAGI. In DNA, the CDR3 is TGTGCCAGCACCCCTCGGGGAGCTAGCGGGGAGTTCTTC. This translates into CASTPRGASGEFF.

V and J are TRBV7-9 and TRBJ1-2, with 9 bases that match TRBD1. CDR3 size: 15 residues. The V and J ends lost 1 base and 2 bases, in that order; junction bases with no gene match: 2. Germline-derived CDR1 and CDR2 are SEHNR and FQNEAQ (reference sequence). CDR3 nucleotides: TGTGCCAGCAGCTTAGGGGACAGGGCGAACTATGGCTACACCTTC. It translates to CASSLGDRANYGYTF.

On this clone: Relative to the germline gene, one junction end is altered; a read error may explain this. The DNA of the CDR3 is TGTGCCAGCAGCTCCAATAATTCACCCCTCCACTTT. Protein: CASSSNNSPLHF. V gene TRBV7-8 combines with J gene TRBJ1-6; D unclear. Germline loops: CDR1 SGHVS, CDR2 FQNEAQ. The CDR3 is made up of 12 amino acids.

J is TRBJ2-7 and V is TRBV7-9; TRBD1 agrees at 7 bases. The CDR3 runs 13 residues. CDR1 and CDR2 from the germline V gene are SEHNR and FQNEAQ (reference sequence). Trimming cost V 4 bases and J 3 bases; bases outside gene matches: 3. CDR3 nucleotide sequence: TGTGCCAGCAGCTCGGGACAGAACTACGAGCAGTACTTC. Encoded protein: CASSSGQNYEQYF.

This clone was recorded many times. CDR3 sequence (DNA): TGTGCCAGCAACCGGCGGGGGGCCTACAATCAGCCCCAGCATTTT. Translated: CASNRRGAYNQPQHF. The rearrangement joins TRBV28 to TRBJ1-5, with D tentatively TRBD1 (6 bases). This CDR3 has 15 residues. Germline CDR1 MDHEN, CDR2 SYDVKM. V lost 7 bases and J lost 3, with 16 bases in between.

This clone counts as medium-sized (0.01 to 0.1%). The rearrangement links TRBV27 to TRBJ2-1, with 7 positions matching TRBD2. This CDR3 is 14 amino acids long. The trim removed 7 bases at V and 7 bases at J, leaving 10 bases unmatched. Germline CDR1 reads MNHEY; CDR2 reads SMNVEV (reference sequence). The DNA of the CDR3 is TGTGCCAGCACCCCAATCGCGGGAGTAAATGAGCAGTTCTTC. Protein: CASTPIAGVNEQFF.

The chain is built from TRBV4-2 and TRBJ1-1; D may be TRBD1 (6 bases). Germline lookup yields CDR1 LGHNA and CDR2 YNFKEQ. This CDR3 is built from 17 residues. V shed 0 bases and J shed 0 bases, with 14 bases lying between them. The CDR3 DNA is TGTGCCAGCAGCCAAGATGTGGGGGCAGCGATGAACACTGAAGCTTTCTTT. Protein: CASSQDVGAAMNTEAFF.

This clone was seen only once. The chain employs TRBV7-9 and TRBJ2-5; the D gene is possibly TRBD1 (5 bases). V dropped 5 bases and J dropped 3 bases, with 10 bases sitting between them. The CDR3 consists of 13 residues. Germline assignment: CDR1 SEHNR and CDR2 FQNEAQ (reference sequence). CDR3 DNA: TGTGCCAGCAGCCTGGACACCGAAGAGACCCAGTACTTC. This gives the protein CASSLDTEETQYF.

The gene calls are TRBV6-6 and TRBJ2-1; 9 bases map to TRBD2. V shed 5 bases, J shed 7 bases, and the junction held 3 bases outside the gene matches. This CDR3 region has 13 residues. The germline V gene encodes CDR1 MNHNY and CDR2 SVGAGI (reference sequence). The CDR3 DNA reads TGTGCCAGCAGTGGGACTAGCAGAAATGAGCAGTTCTTC. It yields the protein CASSGTSRNEQFF.

V is TRBV27 and J is TRBJ1-4; D call uncertain. V dropped 5 bases and J dropped 5 bases, with 9 bases sitting between them. This CDR3 contains 13 residues. Germline-derived CDR1 and CDR2 are MNHEY and SMNVEV (reference sequence). This CDR3 is CASSPWRNEKLFF. Written as DNA, the CDR3 is TGTGCCAGCAGTCCTTGGAGGAATGAAAAACTGTTTTTT.

The CDR3, as DNA: TGTGCCAGCACCCAGGGATACGGGGGGGGGTACGAGCAGTACTTC. As protein: CASTQGYGGGYEQYF. The chain joins TRBV28 to TRBJ2-7; 8 bases are a match to TRBD2. Trimming took 7 bases from V and 4 from J; bases not matched to a gene: 12. CDR1 and CDR2 from the germline V gene are MDHEN and SYDVKM. The CDR3 runs 15 residues.

This sequence joins TRBV12-3 or TRBV12-4 and TRBJ2-3, with D possibly being TRBD1 (6 bases). Trimming stripped 6 bases from V and 8 bases from J, with 12 bases between. The CDR3 spans 12 residues. CDR3 residues: CASRAGQFTQYF. The CDR3 coding sequence is TGTGCCAGCAGAGCAGGACAGTTTACGCAGTATTTT.

V is TRBV24-1 and J is TRBJ2-3; 7 nucleotides align to TRBD2. Germline CDR1 KGHDR, CDR2 SFDVKD. The V gene end was trimmed by 12 bases and the J gene end by 2 bases; junction bases not matched to a gene: 7. CDR3 length: 13 amino acids. Here the CDR3 DNA reads TGTGCCTCTAGCGGAACTCCCACAGATACGCAGTATTTT. Residues: CASSGTPTDTQYF.

This chain uses TRBV15 with TRBJ2-6; D unresolved. Germline CDR1 reads LNHNV; CDR2 reads YYDKDF (reference sequence). V lost 1 base to trimming and J lost 1 base, with 5 bases between them. CDR3 length equals 15 residues. CDR3 nucleotides: TGTGCCACCAGCAGAGCAAAATCTGGGGCCAACGTCCTGACTTTC. Translation gives CATSRAKSGANVLTF.

This clone was seen a few times. This chain connects TRBV10-3 to TRBJ2-3; 9 bases line up with TRBD2. The CDR3 loop spans 14 amino acids. Germline V gene lookup returns CDR1 ENHRY and CDR2 SYGVKD. The V segment lost 5 bases and the J segment 5 bases; nucleotides outside the gene matches: 5. The CDR3 DNA reads TGTGCCATCAGTTCGAGCGGGAGGATAGATACGCAGTATTTT. As protein: CAISSSGRIDTQYF.

This clone came up once. The chain couples TRBV6-5 to TRBJ1-2, with D uncertain. Deletions cut 6 bases from V and 8 bases from J, with 13 bases between. Per the germline V gene, CDR1 is MNHEY and CDR2 is SVGAGI. The CDR3 runs to 12 residues. CDR3 amino acids: CASREGGKGYTF. The CDR3 DNA reads TGTGCCAGCAGGGAGGGAGGGAAAGGCTACACCTTC.

The V gene is TRBV6-1, the J gene TRBJ1-2; D remains ambiguous. Trimming shortened V by 0 bases and J by 4 bases, and 18 bases separated the two germline ends. Looked up from germline, CDR1 is MNHNS and CDR2 is SASEGT. The CDR3 runs to 17 residues. CDR3 sequence reads: CASSEAGGALGFYGYTF. CDR3 nucleotides: TGTGCCAGCAGTGAAGCGGGAGGAGCTTTGGGGTTCTATGGCTACACCTTC.

The CDR3 is CASSFLQGPGELFF. CDR3 nucleotide sequence: TGCGCCAGCAGCTTCTTACAGGGACCCGGGGAGCTGTTTTTT. The chain recombines TRBV5-1 with TRBJ2-2, with TRBD1 as a possible D gene (6 bases). Germline-derived CDR1 and CDR2 are SGHRS and YFSETQ. Trimming stripped 2 bases from V and 6 bases from J, with 11 bases between. This CDR3 spans 14 amino acids.

The gene calls are TRBV7-2 and TRBJ1-3; TRBD1 is a possible D gene (5 bases). Trimming left V 5 bases short and J 1 base short, with 12 bases between. This CDR3 spans 15 amino acids. Germline V CDR1 and CDR2: SGHTA, FQGNSA. CDR3 sequence: CASSPTDLSGNTIYF. In nucleotides, the CDR3 is TGTGCCAGCAGCCCGACAGATTTGTCTGGAAACACCATATATTTT. Full variable domain (rest looked up from reference TRBV7-2 and TRBJ1-3): GAGVSQSPSNKVTEKGKDVELRCDPISGHTALYWYRQSLGQGLEFLIYFQGNSAPDKSGLPSDRFSAERTGGSVSTLTIQRTQQEDSAVYLCASSPTDLSGNTIYFGEGSWLTVV.

The rearrangement links TRBV10-1 to TRBJ2-1; 10 positions match TRBD2. Per the germline V gene, CDR1 is WNHNN and CDR2 is SYGVQD (reference sequence). After removal of 10 bases from V and 9 bases from J, the junction contained 15 bases not matched to a gene. This CDR3 region has 15 residues. The DNA for the CDR3 is TGCGCCACCGAACCGGGGGGACTAGCGCGGAGTGAGCAGTTCTTC. It yields the protein CATEPGGLARSEQFF.

This clone was counted a few times. This chain uses TRBV28 with TRBJ2-3; 7 bases match TRBD2. There are 16 residues in the CDR3. Germline trimming cut 7 bases from V and 2 bases from J; bases unmatched to any gene: 12. Looked up from germline, CDR1 is MDHEN and CDR2 is SYDVKM. The DNA of the CDR3 is TGTGCCAGCAACCCTCTTTCGGGAGGTCCCACAGATACGCAGTATTTT. It encodes CASNPLSGGPTDTQYF. Full variable domain (missing parts from reference TRBV28 and TRBJ2-3): DVKVTQSSRYLVKRTGEKVFLECVQDMDHENMFWYRQDPGLGLRLIYFSYDVKMKEKGDIPEGYSVSREKKERFSLILESASTNQTSMYLCASNPLSGGPTDTQYFGPGTRLTVL.